These 27 T cell receptor beta chains were all obtained from the same sample, sequenced in a study of radiotherapy plus CTLA-4 blockade in lung cancer. Using immunoSEQ multiplex PCR, the repertoire was profiled, and TCRdb retains in-frame clones only, with some absent. There are some 87,000 clones in the sample; around 86% occur only once, and 13% to 15% lies in the top ten. This material consisted of peripheral blood, taken from a patient treated with radiotherapy plus ipilimumab. These TCRs come from a human donor with non-small cell lung cancer that progressed on radiotherapy plus ipilimumab.

Comment on this clone: Distinct nucleotide sequences in the sample also encode this CDR3. This chain links TRBV18 with TRBJ1-4; D unresolved. Germline V gives CDR1 KGHSH, CDR2 LQKENI. CDR3 length: 14 residues. V lost 6 bases and J 0 bases, leaving 8 bases between the germline ends. CDR3 nucleotides: TGTGCCAGCTCCCCAGGAGCAACTAATGAAAAACTGTTTTTT. It encodes CASSPGATNEKLFF.

The V gene is TRBV10-3, the J gene TRBJ2-2; 7 bases match TRBD2. The J segment lost 5 bases and the V segment lost 8 bases, leaving 11 bases of the junction unmatched. CDR3 length: 15 amino acids. CDR1 is ENHRY and CDR2 is SYGVKD in the germline V gene. The CDR3 DNA follows: TGTGCCATCGGTATAGGACTAGGCTTTACCGGGGAGCTGTTTTTT. It specifies CAIGIGLGFTGELFF.

The chain couples TRBV7-2 to TRBJ2-7, with D possibly being TRBD2 (7 bases). This CDR3 is built from 14 residues. V was shortened by 5 bases and J by 6 bases, with 17 bases between the two germline ends. CDR1 SGHTA and CDR2 FQGNSA come from the germline V gene. The CDR3 is CASSPRPGGAEQYF. The CDR3 nucleotides read TGTGCCAGCAGCCCCCGGCCTGGGGGGGCCGAGCAGTACTTC.

The chain combines TRBV5-6 with TRBJ1-6, with D possibly being TRBD1 (5 bases). The CDR3 extends over 13 amino acids. Germline-derived CDR1 and CDR2 are SGHDT and YYEEEE. Trimming removed 4 bases at V and 6 bases at J, with 8 bases between. In DNA, the CDR3 is TGTGCCAGCAGCCTGGGACCTAATTCACCCCTCCACTTT. This translates into CASSLGPNSPLHF.

J is TRBJ1-1 and V is TRBV12-5; D unresolved. The CDR3 is made up of 16 amino acids. V shed 0 bases and J shed 1 base, with 12 bases lying between them. Germline loops: CDR1 LGHNT, CDR2 FRNRAP. Written as DNA, the CDR3 is TGTGCTAGTGGTTTGGTACCCGTGAGATGGAACACTGAAGCTTTCTTT. Translation gives CASGLVPVRWNTEAFF.

The gene calls are TRBV27 and TRBJ2-1; D tentatively reads TRBD1 or TRBD2 (6 bases each). V lost 4 bases and J lost 5, with 21 bases in between. This CDR3 has 17 residues. The germline V gene encodes CDR1 MNHEY and CDR2 SMNVEV (reference sequence). CDR3 protein: CASSWGAGHPPDNEQFF. The CDR3 nucleotides read TGTGCCAGCAGTTGGGGGGCGGGTCATCCCCCCGACAATGAGCAGTTCTTC.

The chain joins TRBV19 to TRBJ2-5; TRBD1 is a possible D gene (6 bases). V was pared by 4 bases and J by 4 bases, with 13 bases between. Looked up from germline, CDR1 is LNHDA and CDR2 is SQIVND (reference sequence). The CDR3 has 14 residues. The chain's CDR3 is CASSNQGTGETQYF. For the CDR3, the DNA is TGTGCCAGTAGTAATCAGGGGACCGGAGAGACCCAGTACTTC.

This clone was recorded only once. The V gene is TRBV30, the J gene TRBJ1-2; the match to TRBD1 covers 9 bases. The germline V gene has CDR1 GTSNPN and CDR2 SVGIG (reference sequence). V shed 4 bases and J 4 bases; nucleotides not matched to a gene: 4. This CDR3 has 13 residues. This CDR3 is CAWNDRGFYGYTF. In nucleotides, the CDR3 is TGTGCCTGGAATGACAGGGGGTTCTATGGCTACACCTTC.

The chain carries TRBV5-5 and TRBJ1-2, with D perhaps TRBD1 (5 bases). Trimming removed 7 bases from V and 0 bases from J, with 22 bases in between. Germline values: CDR1 SGHKS, CDR2 YYEKEE (reference sequence). CDR3 length: 17 amino acids. CDR3 sequence reads: CASDDTPGTGSNYGYTF. CDR3 coding DNA: TGTGCCAGCGACGACACCCCCGGGACTGGATCTAACTATGGCTACACCTTC.

The V gene is TRBV28, the J gene TRBJ2-3; 7 nucleotides match TRBD2. This CDR3 region has 16 residues. With V trimmed by 3 bases and J by 0 bases, 6 bases remained unmatched. From germline, CDR1 is MDHEN and CDR2 SYDVKM. The CDR3 DNA sequence: TGTGCCAGCAGTTTTCAGCGGGGCCCTAGCACAGATACGCAGTATTTT. Its protein product is CASSFQRGPSTDTQYF.

This rearrangement joins TRBV19 to TRBJ2-1; 9 bases align to TRBD2. The CDR3 length is 15 residues. After removal of 9 bases from V and 5 bases from J, the junction contained 11 bases not matched to a gene. CDR1 LNHDA and CDR2 SQIVND come from the germline V gene (reference sequence). CDR3 loop: CASRPILAGNNEQFF. CDR3 DNA sequence: TGTGCCAGCAGACCTATCCTAGCGGGGAACAATGAGCAGTTCTTC.

The rearrangement links TRBV29-1 to TRBJ2-1; 14 positions agree with TRBD2. The length of the CDR3 is 15 residues. CDR1 and CDR2 from the germline V gene are SQVTM and ANQGSEA. Trimming took 6 bases from V and 4 from J; bases not matched to a gene: 5. The CDR3 DNA reads as TGCAGCGTAACTGGACTAGCGGGAGGATACAATGAGCAGTTCTTC. Amino acid sequence: CSVTGLAGGYNEQFF.

The V call is TRBV15, the J call TRBJ1-2; D possibly corresponds to TRBD1 (5 bases). Germline V gives CDR1 LNHNV, CDR2 YYDKDF (reference sequence). With 0 bases removed from V and 12 bases from J, the gap between germline ends came to 11 bases. This CDR3 contains 12 residues. Here the CDR3 reads CATSRDAAGNTF. The CDR3 DNA sequence: TGTGCCACCAGCAGAGATGCGGCAGGGAACACCTTC.

This chain connects TRBV19 to TRBJ2-3; 9 positions agree with TRBD1. The germline CDR1 and CDR2 sequences are LNHDA and SQIVND (reference sequence). Trimming at V came to 5 bases and at J to 4 bases, leaving 7 bases not matched to a gene. The CDR3 sequence is 15 residues long. Here the CDR3 reads CASSPTTGGADTQYF. CDR3 sequence (DNA): TGTGCCAGTAGTCCCACGACAGGGGGGGCAGATACGCAGTATTTT.

The sample holds one count of this clone. V and J are TRBV6-5 and TRBJ1-1, with D perhaps matching TRBD1 (5 bases). Trimming removed 0 bases at V and 1 base at J, with 12 bases between. Germline V lookup: CDR1 MNHEY, CDR2 SVGAGI. This CDR3 has 16 amino acids. The chain's CDR3 is CASSYSGGATNTEAFF. For the CDR3, the DNA is TGTGCCAGCAGTTACTCGGGCGGGGCTACGAACACTGAAGCTTTCTTT.

The chain recombines TRBV27 with TRBJ2-7, with 9 bases identical to TRBD1. The CDR3 has 17 amino acids. V was clipped by 5 bases and J by 1 base; unmatched bases: 12. Germline V gene data show CDR1 as MNHEY and CDR2 as SMNVEV (reference sequence). In nucleotides, the CDR3 is TGTGCCAGCAGTCCCTCCCTAGGGGACAGGGCATCCTACGAGCAGTACTTC. Protein: CASSPSLGDRASYEQYF.

The chain has TRBV10-3 and TRBJ2-7, with TRBD2 matching 9 bases. CDR3 length: 18 amino acids. CDR1 and CDR2 (germline): ENHRY, SYGVKD. Trimming removed 0 bases from V and 0 bases from J; junction bases left unmatched: 9. CDR3 loop: CAISESHLSGRPSYEQYF. The CDR3 nucleotides are TGTGCCATCAGTGAGTCCCACCTTAGCGGGAGACCCTCCTACGAGCAGTACTTC.

V gene TRBV4-3 combines with J gene TRBJ2-6; D gene unclear. The ends were cut back, 0 bases at V and 2 bases at J, with 8 bases in the middle. Germline CDR1 and CDR2: LGHNA and YSLEER. The CDR3 is 16 residues long. CDR3 region: CASSQDISAGANVLTF. The CDR3 nucleotides read TGCGCCAGCAGCCAAGATATAAGCGCTGGGGCCAACGTCCTGACTTTC.

The chain uses TRBV18 and TRBJ2-3; 7 bases match TRBD1. In germline, CDR1 is KGHSH, CDR2 LQKENI. V was pared by 6 bases and J by 0 bases, with 6 bases of the junction left unmatched. This CDR3 is built from 15 residues. The CDR3 DNA reads TGTGCCAGCTCGTCTCGACAGGGCAGCACAGATACGCAGTATTTT. Its protein product is CASSSRQGSTDTQYF.

The chain employs TRBV19 and TRBJ2-2; D remains ambiguous. This CDR3 is built from 12 residues. Germline values: CDR1 LNHDA, CDR2 SQIVND (reference sequence). Trimming shortened V by 8 bases and J by 4 bases, and 8 bases separated the two germline ends. The CDR3 loop is CASGSGTGELFF. The CDR3 nucleotides are TGTGCCAGTGGTAGTGGCACCGGGGAGCTGTTTTTT.

The chain recombines TRBV28 with TRBJ1-6, with 7 bases lining up with TRBD1. Germline-derived CDR1 and CDR2 are MDHEN and SYDVKM. J lost 7 bases, V lost 7 bases, and 4 bases had no gene match. The CDR3 is made up of 13 amino acids. The DNA of the CDR3 is TGTGCCAGCAAGGGGACAGACAATTCACCCCTCCACTTT. Protein product: CASKGTDNSPLHF.

The genes are TRBV27 and TRBJ2-1; 8 bases line up with TRBD1. V lost 8 bases to trimming and J lost 3 bases; unmatched junction nucleotides: 9. Germline CDR1 reads MNHEY; CDR2 reads SMNVEV (reference sequence). This CDR3 is built from 15 residues. The CDR3 here is CASLLDRGGYNEQFF. In DNA, the CDR3 is TGTGCCAGCCTACTCGACAGGGGAGGCTACAATGAGCAGTTCTTC.

The V and J genes are TRBV25-1 and TRBJ2-6; D gene ambiguous. CDR3 length: 17 residues. Per germline, CDR1 MGHDK and CDR2 SYGVNS. V gave up 0 bases and J gave up 4 bases, with 13 bases separating them. The CDR3 spells CASSEYLGTEGANVLTF. CDR3 sequence (DNA): TGTGCCAGCAGTGAATACTTGGGAACGGAAGGGGCCAACGTCCTGACTTTC.

V gene TRBV7-8 combines with J gene TRBJ2-2, with D maybe TRBD2 (6 bases). Germline V gives CDR1 SGHVS, CDR2 FQNEAQ. The length of the CDR3 is 17 residues. The V and J ends lost 5 bases and 6 bases respectively, with 22 bases between them. The CDR3 sequence is CASSPQSPSVYAGELFF. The CDR3, as DNA: TGTGCCAGCAGCCCCCAGAGCCCTAGCGTGTACGCCGGGGAGCTGTTTTTT.

The chain has TRBV9 and TRBJ2-1; D ambiguous. The CDR3 length is 13 residues. Trimming took 3 bases from V and 0 from J, leaving 4 bases between them. Germline lookup yields CDR1 SGDLS and CDR2 YYNGEE. The CDR3 loop reads CASSGSSYNEQFF. In DNA form, the CDR3 reads TGTGCCAGCAGCGGGAGCTCCTACAATGAGCAGTTCTTC.

The V gene is TRBV10-3, the J gene TRBJ1-2; TRBD1 matches at 9 bases. CDR3 length: 18 amino acids. The germline CDR1 and CDR2 sequences are ENHRY and SYGVKD. V shed 0 bases, J shed 8 bases, and the junction held 16 bases outside the gene matches. The CDR3 nucleotides are TGTGCCATCAGTGAGTCCAAGGAACAAGGGACAGGGCCTAGGGGCTACACCTTC. It is translated as CAISESKEQGTGPRGYTF.

The chain links TRBV6-1 to TRBJ2-7; TRBD1 agrees at 9 bases. Germline-derived CDR1 and CDR2 are MNHNS and SASEGT. J lost 12 bases, V lost 2 bases, and 5 bases had no gene match. There are 12 residues in the CDR3. As DNA, the CDR3 is TGTGCCAGCAGTGAAAGGGGACAGGGCCCGTACTTC. This codes for CASSERGQGPYF.